This TCR beta chain was identified during a study of blood T cell repertoires in COVID-19. Across the whole study: Acute and convalescent COVID-19 specimens originated in the United States, Italy and Spain. Sample material is recorded as cDNA or gDNA derived from T cells, B-cell-depleted T cells, or PBMCs.

The table came from immunoSEQ multiplex PCR; TCRdb's copy has only in-frame clones and leaves some out. The repertoire holds about 100,000 clones, with roughly 87% as singletons. The sample holds one count of this clone. Germline CDR1 is MDHEN and CDR2 is SYDVKM. The CDR3 contains 14 residues. Trimming removed 5 bases from V and 6 bases from J; junction bases left unmatched: 7. The V call is TRBV28, the J call TRBJ1-1; 9 positions match TRBD1. The clonotype was recovered from a man between 25 and 39 years old in a cohort sampled during active COVID-19. The sequenced sample consisted of peripheral blood. CDR3 DNA sequence: TGTGCCAGCAGTCTACATACAGGGGGCGCTGAAGCTTTCTTT. Its protein product is CASSLHTGGAEAFF.